This T cell receptor beta chain was sequenced for a study of identical twins. CDR3 length: 15 amino acids. Germline lookup yields CDR1 SGHTA and CDR2 FQGNSA. Trimming took 5 bases from V and 7 from J; bases not matched to a gene: 11. Each donor (without exception) was a healthy Caucasian. TCRdb reanalysed the 5' RACE reads using MiXCR and keeps one entry per CDR3 protein. The table lists roughly 200,000 distinct CDR3 sequences, under 10% of them singletons. The same sample was also used in a study of yellow fever vaccine responses in identical twins.

V usage is TRBV7-2 and J usage is TRBJ2-3; 8 bases line up with TRBD1. The sample taken for sequencing was memory (CD45RO+) T cells sorted from blood. The TCR was taken from a woman aged 18-35 years in good health. DNA for the CDR3: TGTGCCAGCAGCGAGCGAAGGACAGGGCCTAATACGCAGTATTTT. Translating gives CASSERRTGPNTQYF.